Following are 6 T cell receptor beta chains from one sample sequenced in a study of CD8 T cells in ankylosing spondylitis. Study conclusions and caveats: Among TCR beta sequences, a motif of eight highly homologous variants appeared characteristic of ankylosing spondylitis blood.

TCRdb itself ran the 5' RACE reads through MiXCR, one entry per CDR3 protein. Of 650,000 to 800,000 distinct CDR3 sequences listed, roughly 19% are singletons. Their antigens remain unidentified. The material sequenced was blood, either unsorted or a sorted T cell fraction (not recorded which). These receptors were obtained from a male donor with ankylosing spondylitis.

This chain connects TRBV6-2 or TRBV6-3 to TRBJ2-3; 10 positions match TRBD2. The germline CDR1 and CDR2 sequences are MNHEY and SVGEGT. J was trimmed by 1 base and V by 6 bases; bases with no gene match: 7. CDR3 length equals 16 residues. CDR3 nucleotide sequence: TGTGCCAGCAGCCCACCCGGGACTAGCGGCACAGATACGCAGTATTTT. Its translation: CASSPPGTSGTDTQYF.

V is TRBV4-2 and J is TRBJ1-6; a possible D gene is TRBD1 (5 bases). The V end lost 4 bases, the J end lost 9 bases, and 13 bases lay between the germline ends. Germline-derived CDR1 and CDR2 are LGHNA and YNFKEQ. The length of the CDR3 is 14 residues. The CDR3, as DNA: TGTGCCAGCAGCCTGGGACCTCTCGGTTCACCCCTCCACTTT. This translates into CASSLGPLGSPLHF.

The chain is built from TRBV11-2 and TRBJ2-7, with D perhaps assigned TRBD1 or TRBD2 (5 bases each). V was shortened by 2 bases and J by 2 bases, with 13 bases between the two germline ends. The CDR3 extends over 15 amino acids. CDR1 and CDR2 from the germline V gene are SGHAT and FQNNGV. Here the CDR3 reads CASSLSSGTAYEQYF. The CDR3 DNA is TGTGCCAGCAGCTTATCCTCGGGGACGGCCTACGAGCAGTACTTC.

This clonotype was counted a few times. The chain has TRBV29-1 and TRBJ1-1; TRBD1 is a possible D gene (6 bases). The CDR3 extends over 13 amino acids. Looked up from germline, CDR1 is SQVTM and CDR2 is ANQGSEA. The ends were cut back, 4 bases at V and 4 bases at J, with 13 bases in the middle. The CDR3 coding sequence is TGCAGCGTTGTGGCCGGGGGCGGCACTGAAGCTTTCTTT. Translation gives CSVVAGGGTEAFF. The full variable domain, its missing parts supplied by reference TRBV29-1 and TRBJ1-1, is SAVISQKPSRDICQRGTSLTIQCQVDSQVTMMFWYRQQPGQSLTLIATANQGSEATYESGFVIDKFPISRPNLTFSTLTVSNMSPEDSSIYLCSVVAGGGTEAFFGQGTRLTVV.

The chain couples TRBV6-2 or TRBV6-3 to TRBJ2-2; D is uncertain. This CDR3 is 18 amino acids long. Germline assignment: CDR1 MNHEY and CDR2 SVGEGT. V lost 2 bases and J 0 bases, leaving 16 bases between the germline ends. The CDR3 nucleotides are TGTGCCAGCAGTTACCCCATCGCGGACGGATCGAACACCGGGGAGCTGTTTTTT. It encodes CASSYPIADGSNTGELFF.

In nucleotides, the CDR3 is TGCAGTGCTAGGTCTCGGACTAGCGGGGACACTCTACCGCAGTTCTTC. Translated: CSARSRTSGDTLPQFF. The chain combines TRBV20-1 with TRBJ2-1; 12 bases are shared with TRBD2. The CDR3 spans 16 residues. V trimming: 3 bases; J trimming: 12 bases; junction bases outside the gene matches: 15. Germline V gives CDR1 DFQATT, CDR2 SNEGSKA (reference sequence).